This T cell receptor (beta chain) originates from a study of T cells in Graves' hyperthyroidism and ophthalmopathy. Ten or more counts support this clonotype. Graves' hyperthyroidism showing no ophthalmopathy progression within 18 months was considered stable. RNA transcripts yielded amplified TCR beta CDR3 regions. The HTBI primer set served for first-round RT-PCR of the TCR CDR3. Each CDR3 protein is one row after TCRdb ran MiXCR on the multiplex PCR reads. The sample shows under 450,000 distinct CDR3 sequences, approximately 14% of them seen only once. The ends were cut back, 0 bases at V and 4 bases at J, with 12 bases in the middle. The CDR3 runs to 15 residues. Germline V gives CDR1 ENHRY, CDR2 SYGVKD.

Sample: blood. The origin of this receptor is a woman aged 18-35 years with Graves' hyperthyroidism. The chain is built from TRBV10-3 and TRBJ2-5; D remains unclear. CDR3 residues: CAISESIGSLETQYF. CDR3 sequence (DNA): TGTGCCATCAGTGAGTCGATCGGCAGCCTAGAGACCCAGTACTTC.